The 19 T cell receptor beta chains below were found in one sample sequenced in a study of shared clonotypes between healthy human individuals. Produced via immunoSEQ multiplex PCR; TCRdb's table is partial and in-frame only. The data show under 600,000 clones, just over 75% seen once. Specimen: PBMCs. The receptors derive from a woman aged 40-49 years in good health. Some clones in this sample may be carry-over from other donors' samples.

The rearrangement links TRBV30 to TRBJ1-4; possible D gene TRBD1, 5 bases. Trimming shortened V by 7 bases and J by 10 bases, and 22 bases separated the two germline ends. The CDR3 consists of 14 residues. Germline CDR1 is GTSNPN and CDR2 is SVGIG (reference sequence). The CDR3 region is CASGDLAGLGKLFF. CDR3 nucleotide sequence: TGTGCCTCGGGGGACCTGGCAGGGCTGGGAAAACTGTTTTTT.

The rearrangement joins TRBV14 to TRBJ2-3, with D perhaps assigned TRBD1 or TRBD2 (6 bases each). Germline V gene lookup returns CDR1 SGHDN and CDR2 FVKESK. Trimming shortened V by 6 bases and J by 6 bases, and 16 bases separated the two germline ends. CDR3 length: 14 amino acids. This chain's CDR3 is CASSRRQAGDTQYF. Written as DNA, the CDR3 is TGTGCCAGCAGTCGTAGACAGGCGGGGGATACGCAGTATTTT.

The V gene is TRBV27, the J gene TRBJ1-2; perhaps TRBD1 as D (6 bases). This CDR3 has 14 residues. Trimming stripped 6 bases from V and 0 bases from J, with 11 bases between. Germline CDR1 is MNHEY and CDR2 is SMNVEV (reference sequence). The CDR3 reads CASSPSGANYGYTF. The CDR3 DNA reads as TGTGCCAGCAGCCCCTCAGGGGCTAACTATGGCTACACCTTC.

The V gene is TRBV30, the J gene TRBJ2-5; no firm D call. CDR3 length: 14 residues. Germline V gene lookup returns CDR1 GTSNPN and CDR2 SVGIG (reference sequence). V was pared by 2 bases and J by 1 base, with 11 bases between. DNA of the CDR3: TGTGCCTGGAGTTTGCCGGGTCTCCAAGAGACCCAGTACTTC. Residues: CAWSLPGLQETQYF.

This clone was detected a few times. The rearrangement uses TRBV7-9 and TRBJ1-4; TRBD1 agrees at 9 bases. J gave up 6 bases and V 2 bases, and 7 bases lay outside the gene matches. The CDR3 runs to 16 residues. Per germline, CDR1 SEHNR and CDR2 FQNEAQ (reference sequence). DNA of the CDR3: TGTGCCAGCAGCTTACGGCCGGGACAGGGAGATGAAAAACTGTTTTTT. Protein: CASSLRPGQGDEKLFF.

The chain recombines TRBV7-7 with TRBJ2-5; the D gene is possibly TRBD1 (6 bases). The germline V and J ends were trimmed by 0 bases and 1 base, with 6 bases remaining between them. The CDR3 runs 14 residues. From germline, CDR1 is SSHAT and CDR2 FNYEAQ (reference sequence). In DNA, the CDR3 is TGTGCCAGCAGCTTAGCGGACAGCCAAGAGACCCAGTACTTC. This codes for CASSLADSQETQYF.

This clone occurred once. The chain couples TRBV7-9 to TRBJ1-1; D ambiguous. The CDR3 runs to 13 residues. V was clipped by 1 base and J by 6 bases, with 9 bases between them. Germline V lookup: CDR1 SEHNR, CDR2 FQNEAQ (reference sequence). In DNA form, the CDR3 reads TGTGCCAGCAGCTTAGGTTCCGGGGCTGAAGCTTTCTTT. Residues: CASSLGSGAEAFF.

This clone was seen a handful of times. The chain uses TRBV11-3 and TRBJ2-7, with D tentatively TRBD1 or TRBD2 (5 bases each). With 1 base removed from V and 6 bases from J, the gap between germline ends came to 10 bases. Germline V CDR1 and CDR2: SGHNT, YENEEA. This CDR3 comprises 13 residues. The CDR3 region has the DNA TGTGCCAGCAGCTTAGTGGCTGGGGGCGAGCAGTACTTC. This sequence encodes CASSLVAGGEQYF.

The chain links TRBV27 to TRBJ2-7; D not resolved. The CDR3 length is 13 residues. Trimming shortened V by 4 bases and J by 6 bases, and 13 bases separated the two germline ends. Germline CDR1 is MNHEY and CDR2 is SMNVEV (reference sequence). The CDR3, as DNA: TGTGCCAGCAGTTCGCTTTTTGATCGCGAGCAGTACTTC. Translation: CASSSLFDREQYF.

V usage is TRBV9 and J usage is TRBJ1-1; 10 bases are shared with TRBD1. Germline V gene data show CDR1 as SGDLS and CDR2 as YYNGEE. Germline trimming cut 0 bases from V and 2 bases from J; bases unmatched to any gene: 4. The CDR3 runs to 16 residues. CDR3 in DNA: TGTGCCAGCAGCGTAGTGACAGGGGGCGCTAACACTGAAGCTTTCTTT. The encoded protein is CASSVVTGGANTEAFF.

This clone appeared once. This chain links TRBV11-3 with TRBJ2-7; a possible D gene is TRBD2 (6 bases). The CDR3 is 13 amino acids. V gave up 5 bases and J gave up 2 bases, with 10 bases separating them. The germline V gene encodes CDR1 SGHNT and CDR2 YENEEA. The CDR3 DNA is TGTGCCAGCAGCATTCGGGAGCCCTACGAGCAGTACTTC. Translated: CASSIREPYEQYF. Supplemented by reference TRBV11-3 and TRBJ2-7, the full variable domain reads EAGVVQSPRYKIIEKKQPVAFWCNPISGHNTLYWYLQNLGQGPELLIRYENEEAVDDSQLPKDRFSAERLKGVDSTLKIQPAELGDSAVYLCASSIREPYEQYFGPGTRLTVT.

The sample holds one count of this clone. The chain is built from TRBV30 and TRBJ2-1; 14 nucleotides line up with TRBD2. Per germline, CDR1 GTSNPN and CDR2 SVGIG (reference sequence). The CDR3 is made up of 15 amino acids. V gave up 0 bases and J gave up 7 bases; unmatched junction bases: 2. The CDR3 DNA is TGTGCCTGGAGTGTGGGGACTAGCGGGAGTAATGAGCAGTTCTTC. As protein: CAWSVGTSGSNEQFF. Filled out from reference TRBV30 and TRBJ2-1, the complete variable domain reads SQTIHQWPATLVQPVGSPLSLECTVEGTSNPNLYWYRQAAGRGLQLLFYSVGIGQISSEVPQNLSASRPQDRQFILSSKKLLLSDSGFYLCAWSVGTSGSNEQFFGPGTRLTVL.

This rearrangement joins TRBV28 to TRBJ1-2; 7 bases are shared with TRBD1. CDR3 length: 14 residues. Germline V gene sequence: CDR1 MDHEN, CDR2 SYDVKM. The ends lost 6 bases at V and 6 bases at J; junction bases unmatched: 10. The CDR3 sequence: CASRSGGDWDGYTF. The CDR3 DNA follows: TGTGCCAGCAGATCAGGGGGGGACTGGGATGGCTACACCTTC.

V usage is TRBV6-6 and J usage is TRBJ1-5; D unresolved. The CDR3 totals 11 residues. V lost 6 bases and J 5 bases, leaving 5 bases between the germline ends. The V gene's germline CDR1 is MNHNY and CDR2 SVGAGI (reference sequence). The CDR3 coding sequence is TGTGCCAGCAGGGACGATCAGCCCCAGCATTTT. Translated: CASRDDQPQHF.

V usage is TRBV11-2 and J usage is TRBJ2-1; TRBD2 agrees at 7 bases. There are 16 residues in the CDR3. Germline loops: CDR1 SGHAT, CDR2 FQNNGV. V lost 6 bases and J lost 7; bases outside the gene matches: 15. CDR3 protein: CASSSRGGRVENEQFF. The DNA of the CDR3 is TGTGCCAGCAGTTCCCGGGGCGGGAGAGTAGAAAATGAGCAGTTCTTC. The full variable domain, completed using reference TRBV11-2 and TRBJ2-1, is EAGVAQSPRYKIIEKRQSVAFWCNPISGHATLYWYQQILGQGPKLLIQFQNNGVVDDSQLPKDRFSAERLKGVDSTLKIQPAKLEDSAVYLCASSSRGGRVENEQFFGPGTRLTVL.

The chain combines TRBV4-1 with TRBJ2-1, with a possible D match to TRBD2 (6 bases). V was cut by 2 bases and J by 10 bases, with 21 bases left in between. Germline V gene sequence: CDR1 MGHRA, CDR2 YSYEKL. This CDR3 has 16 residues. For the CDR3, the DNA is TGCGCCAGCAGCCAAACGGGAGCTGATGCCGGAGGAGAGCAGTTCTTC. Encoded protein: CASSQTGADAGGEQFF.

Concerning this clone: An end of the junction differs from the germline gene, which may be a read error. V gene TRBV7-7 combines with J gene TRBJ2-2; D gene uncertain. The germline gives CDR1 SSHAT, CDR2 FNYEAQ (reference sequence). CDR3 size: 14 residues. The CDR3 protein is CASSALSGTGELFF. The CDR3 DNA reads TGTGCTAGCAGCGCTTTATCCGGCACCGGGGAGCTGTTTTTT.

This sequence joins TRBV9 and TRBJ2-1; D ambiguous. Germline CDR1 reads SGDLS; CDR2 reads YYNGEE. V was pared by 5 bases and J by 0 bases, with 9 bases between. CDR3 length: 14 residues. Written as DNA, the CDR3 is TGTGCCAGCAGGGCGGCGGTCTCCTACAATGAGCAGTTCTTC. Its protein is CASRAAVSYNEQFF. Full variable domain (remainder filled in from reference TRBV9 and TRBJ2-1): DSGVTQTPKHLITATGQRVTLRCSPRSGDLSVYWYQQSLDQGLQFLIQYYNGEERAKGNILERFSAQQFPDLHSELNLSSLELGDSALYFCASRAAVSYNEQFFGPGTRLTVL.

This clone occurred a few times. CDR3 sequence: CASSLNGIGNQPQHF. CDR3 DNA sequence: TGCGCCAGCAGCCTCAACGGGATTGGCAATCAGCCCCAGCATTTT. The genes are TRBV4-1 and TRBJ1-5; the D is unclear. The CDR3 consists of 15 residues. Germline CDR1 is MGHRA and CDR2 is YSYEKL. V lost 4 bases and J 2 bases, leaving 12 bases between the germline ends.